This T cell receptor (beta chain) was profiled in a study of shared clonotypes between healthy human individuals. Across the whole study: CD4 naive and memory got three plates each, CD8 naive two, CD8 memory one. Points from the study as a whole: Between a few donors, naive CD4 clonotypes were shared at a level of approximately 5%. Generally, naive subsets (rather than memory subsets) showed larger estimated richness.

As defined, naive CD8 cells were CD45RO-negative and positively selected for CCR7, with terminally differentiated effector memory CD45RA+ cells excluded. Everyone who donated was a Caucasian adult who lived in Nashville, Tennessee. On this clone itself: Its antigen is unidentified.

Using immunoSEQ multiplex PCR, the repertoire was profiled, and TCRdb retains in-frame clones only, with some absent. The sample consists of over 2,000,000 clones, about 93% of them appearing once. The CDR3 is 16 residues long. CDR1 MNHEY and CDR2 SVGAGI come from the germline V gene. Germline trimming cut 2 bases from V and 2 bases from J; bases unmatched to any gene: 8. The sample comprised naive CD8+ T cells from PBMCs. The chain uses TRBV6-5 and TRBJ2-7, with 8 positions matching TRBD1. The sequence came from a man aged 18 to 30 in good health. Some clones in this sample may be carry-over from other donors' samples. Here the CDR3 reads CASSYDLQGVAYEQYF. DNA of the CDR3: TGTGCCAGCAGTTACGACTTACAGGGGGTGGCCTACGAGCAGTACTTC.